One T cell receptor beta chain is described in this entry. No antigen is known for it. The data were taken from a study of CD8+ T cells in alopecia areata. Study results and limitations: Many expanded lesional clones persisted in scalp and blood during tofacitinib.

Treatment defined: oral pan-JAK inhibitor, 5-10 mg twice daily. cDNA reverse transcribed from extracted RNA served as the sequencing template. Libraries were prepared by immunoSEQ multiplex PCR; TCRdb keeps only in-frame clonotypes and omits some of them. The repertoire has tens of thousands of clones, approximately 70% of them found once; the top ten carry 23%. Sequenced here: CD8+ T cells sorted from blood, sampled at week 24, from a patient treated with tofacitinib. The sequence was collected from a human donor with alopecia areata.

CDR3 sequence: CASSRQVLSTDTQYF. The CDR3 DNA is TGTGCCAGCAGTCGCCAGGTCCTCAGCACAGATACGCAGTATTTT. The gene calls are TRBV27 and TRBJ2-3; D unclear. The CDR3 contains 15 residues. V dropped 5 bases and J dropped 0 bases, with 12 bases sitting between them. Germline loops: CDR1 MNHEY, CDR2 SMNVEV (reference sequence).